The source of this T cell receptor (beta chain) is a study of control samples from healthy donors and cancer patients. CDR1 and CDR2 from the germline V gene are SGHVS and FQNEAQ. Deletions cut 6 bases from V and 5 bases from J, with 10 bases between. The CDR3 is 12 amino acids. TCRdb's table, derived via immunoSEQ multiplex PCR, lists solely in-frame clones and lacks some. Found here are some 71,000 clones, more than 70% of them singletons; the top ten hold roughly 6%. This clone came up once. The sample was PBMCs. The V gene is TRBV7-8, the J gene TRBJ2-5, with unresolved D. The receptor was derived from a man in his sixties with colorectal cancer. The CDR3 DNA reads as TGTGCCAGCAGAGGGATACGGGAGACCCAGTACTTC. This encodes CASRGIRETQYF.